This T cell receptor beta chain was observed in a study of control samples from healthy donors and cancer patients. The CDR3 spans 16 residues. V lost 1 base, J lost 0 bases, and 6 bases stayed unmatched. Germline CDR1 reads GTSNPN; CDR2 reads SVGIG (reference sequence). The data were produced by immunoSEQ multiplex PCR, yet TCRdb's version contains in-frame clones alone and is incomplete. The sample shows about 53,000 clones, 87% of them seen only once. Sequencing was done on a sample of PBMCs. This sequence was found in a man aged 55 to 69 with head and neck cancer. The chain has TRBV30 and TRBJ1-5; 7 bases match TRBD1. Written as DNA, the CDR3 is TGTGCCTGGAGTGAGGGGACAGCTTATAGCAATCAGCCCCAGCATTTT. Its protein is CAWSEGTAYSNQPQHF.